These 7 T cell receptor beta chains came from one sample sequenced in a study of blood T cells in healthy people across ages. A J-beta primer mix and a sample-barcoded 5' primer were used in a second PCR of about 7 to 12 cycles. Each CDR3 protein gets one entry after TCRdb re-called the 5' RACE reads with MiXCR. The table shows fewer than 2,000,000 distinct CDR3 sequences, with roughly two fifths occurring only once. Sequencing was performed on blood. The receptor source for this set is a human donor in good health.

The CDR3 sequence is CASTFMNGQEKNGYTF. For the CDR3, the DNA is TGTGCCAGCACCTTTATGAACGGACAGGAAAAAAATGGCTACACCTTC. V usage is TRBV5-8 and J usage is TRBJ1-2, with TRBD1 matching over 7 bases. With V trimmed by 6 bases and J by 6 bases, 17 bases remained unmatched. CDR1 and CDR2 from the germline V gene are SGHTS and YDEGEE. The CDR3 has 16 amino acids.

This chain uses TRBV7-2 with TRBJ1-3; 7 bases map to TRBD1. Germline CDR1 and CDR2: SGHTA and FQGNSA. The length of the CDR3 is 14 residues. The J segment lost 1 base and the V segment lost 4 bases, leaving 1 base of the junction unmatched. The CDR3 loop is CASSSDRSGNTIYF. The CDR3 DNA reads TGTGCCAGCAGCTCGGACAGGTCTGGAAACACCATATATTTT.

This clonotype came up once. The V gene is TRBV28, the J gene TRBJ1-4, with 7 bases identical to TRBD1. The CDR3 totals 16 residues. J was trimmed by 5 bases and V by 1 base; bases with no gene match: 7. The germline CDR1 and CDR2 sequences are MDHEN and SYDVKM. This chain's CDR3 is CASSLYPGQRNEKLFF. CDR3 in DNA: TGTGCCAGCAGTTTATATCCGGGACAGCGAAATGAAAAACTGTTTTTT. Using reference TRBV28 and TRBJ1-4 for the parts outside the CDR3, the full variable domain is DVKVTQSSRYLVKRTGEKVFLECVQDMDHENMFWYRQDPGLGLRLIYFSYDVKMKEKGDIPEGYSVSREKKERFSLILESASTNQTSMYLCASSLYPGQRNEKLFFGSGTQLSVL.

This rearrangement joins TRBV5-1 to TRBJ2-3; 12 positions match TRBD2. Looked up from germline, CDR1 is SGHRS and CDR2 is YFSETQ. CDR3 length: 18 amino acids. V dropped 4 bases and J dropped 2; count of bases not matched to a gene: 11. Here the CDR3 reads CASSQLPSGGEFTDTQYF. The CDR3 nucleotides read TGCGCCAGCAGCCAACTTCCTAGCGGGGGGGAGTTCACAGATACGCAGTATTTT.

The chain is built from TRBV21-1 and TRBJ1-4; no check of the table's D call, TRBD1, against the DNA was made. TRBV21-1 is a pseudogene locus. This CDR3 region has 16 residues. CDR3 nucleotides: TGTGCCAGCACGTGGACAGGGGGCAGCGGTAATGAAAAACTGTTTTTT. Its protein is CASTWTGGSGNEKLFF.

The J gene is TRBJ2-1, the V gene TRBV28, with a weak D call TRBD1 (6 bases). The germline V gene has CDR1 MDHEN and CDR2 SYDVKM. This CDR3 comprises 16 residues. Trimming shortened V by 3 bases and J by 9 bases, and 21 bases separated the two germline ends. The CDR3 DNA reads TGTGCCAGCAGTTTTCCCGGACAGCGCCGTACCAGTGAGCAGTTCTTC. It yields the protein CASSFPGQRRTSEQFF.

This sequence joins TRBV28 and TRBJ2-3, with D tentatively TRBD2 (6 bases). V was shortened by 0 bases and J by 6 bases, with 13 bases between the two germline ends. Germline V CDR1 and CDR2: MDHEN, SYDVKM. This CDR3 comprises 15 residues. The CDR3 spells CASSLWGGGPDTQYF. Here the CDR3 DNA reads TGTGCCAGCAGTTTATGGGGGGGTGGCCCCGATACGCAGTATTTT.